The rows below give T cell receptor beta chains drawn from one sample of a study of blood T cell repertoires in COVID-19. TCRdb's table, derived via immunoSEQ multiplex PCR, lists solely in-frame clones and lacks some. The sample has under 200,000 clones, roughly four fifths seen once; the top ten hold roughly 2.6%. The sequenced material came from peripheral blood. These receptors originate from a human donor with acute or convalescent COVID-19. The donor label of this sample is uncertain. Each CDR3 is given with its conserved first and last residue. The D gene is left open where the match is weak. Expanded clones get a size class; other rows say once, few or many, or leave the size out.

CDR3 DNA: TGTGCCAGTAGTATAGCGGCAGGGGGCGGTCAGCCCCAGCATTTT; CDR3 protein: CASSIAAGGGQPQHF; clone size: once; V gene: TRBV19; J gene: TRBJ1-5; D gene: TRBD1
CDR3 DNA: TGTGCCAGCAGCTTCACACTAGCGAGCGGAGCAGATACGCAGTATTTT; CDR3 protein: CASSFTLASGADTQYF; clone size: .; V gene: TRBV7-9; J gene: TRBJ2-3; D gene: TRBD2
CDR3 DNA: TGTGCCAGCACCACCGCGGTAGCGGGGGAGACCCAGTACTTC; CDR3 protein: CASTTAVAGETQYF; clone size: .; V gene: TRBV2; J gene: TRBJ2-5; D gene: TRBD2
CDR3 DNA: TGTGCCAGTACTGACAGCACCTATGGCTACACCTTC; CDR3 protein: CASTDSTYGYTF; clone size: once; V gene: TRBV19; J gene: TRBJ1-2; D gene: .
CDR3 DNA: TGTGCCAGCAGCGGACTAGCGGGAGTCATCAATGAGCAGTTCTTC; CDR3 protein: CASSGLAGVINEQFF; clone size: once; V gene: TRBV2; J gene: TRBJ2-1; D gene: TRBD2
CDR3 DNA: TGTGCCAGCAGCGTGCAGGGTGTCGGCGGCTACACCTTC; CDR3 protein: CASSVQGVGGYTF; clone size: .; V gene: TRBV9; J gene: TRBJ1-2; D gene: .
CDR3 DNA: TGTGCCAGCAGCCCCGGGACAGTAAACACCGGGGAGCTGTTTTTT; CDR3 protein: CASSPGTVNTGELFF; clone size: .; V gene: TRBV9; J gene: TRBJ2-2; D gene: TRBD1
CDR3 DNA: TGTGCCAGCAGTCCCGACAGAAACTATGGCTACACCTTC; CDR3 protein: CASSPDRNYGYTF; clone size: .; V gene: TRBV12-3/TRBV12-4; J gene: TRBJ1-2; D gene: .
CDR3 DNA: TGTGCCAGCAGTTATCTAGCGGACAATGAGCAGTTCTTC; CDR3 protein: CASSYLADNEQFF; clone size: .; V gene: TRBV27; J gene: TRBJ2-1; D gene: TRBD2
CDR3 DNA: TGTGCCACCAGTGATCTGAGCACAGATACGCAGTATTTT; CDR3 protein: CATSDLSTDTQYF; clone size: .; V gene: TRBV24-1; J gene: TRBJ2-3; D gene: .
CDR3 DNA: TGTGCCAGCACCTTATCCGGGACAGGCTCCTACGAGCAGTACTTC; CDR3 protein: CASTLSGTGSYEQYF; clone size: .; V gene: TRBV6-5; J gene: TRBJ2-7; D gene: TRBD1
CDR3 DNA: TGTGCCAGCACGCCTAGCGACCGGGCCCAGTACTTC; CDR3 protein: CASTPSDRAQYF; clone size: .; V gene: TRBV2; J gene: TRBJ2-5; D gene: .
CDR3 DNA: TGTGCCAGCTCACCACAATTGGAGGGTGGCACCGGGGAGCTGTTTTTT; CDR3 protein: CASSPQLEGGTGELFF; clone size: .; V gene: TRBV18; J gene: TRBJ2-2; D gene: .
CDR3 DNA: TGTGCCTCAGGGGCCAATAATTCACCCCTCCACTTT; CDR3 protein: CASGANNSPLHF; clone size: .; V gene: TRBV30; J gene: TRBJ1-6; D gene: .
CDR3 DNA: TGTGCCTGGAGCTTCGGGTCCTACGAGCAGTACTTC; CDR3 protein: CAWSFGSYEQYF; clone size: few; V gene: TRBV30; J gene: TRBJ2-7; D gene: .
CDR3 DNA: TGTGCCAGCTCACCCTCGACAGGGAACACTGAAGCTTTCTTT; CDR3 protein: CASSPSTGNTEAFF; clone size: .; V gene: TRBV18; J gene: TRBJ1-1; D gene: .
CDR3 DNA: TGTGCCAGCAGCGAGGGACTAGCGGCATTTGCAGATACGCAGTATTTT; CDR3 protein: CASSEGLAAFADTQYF; clone size: .; V gene: TRBV7-8; J gene: TRBJ2-3; D gene: TRBD2
CDR3 DNA: TGTGCCAGCAGGCCGGGACAGGCGGTCTACGAGCAGTACTTC; CDR3 protein: CASRPGQAVYEQYF; clone size: .; V gene: TRBV2; J gene: TRBJ2-7; D gene: TRBD1
CDR3 DNA: TGTGCCAGCAGGTTGGAGGGAGGTTATGGGGAAAAACTGTTTTTT; CDR3 protein: CASRLEGGYGEKLFF; clone size: .; V gene: TRBV11-2; J gene: TRBJ1-4; D gene: .
CDR3 DNA: TGTGCCAGCAGCAAAGAAAGGGCGCAGGGCTCCTACAATGAGCAGTTCTTC; CDR3 protein: CASSKERAQGSYNEQFF; clone size: .; V gene: TRBV21-1; J gene: TRBJ2-1; D gene: .
CDR3 DNA: TGTGCCAGCAGCGTGGGCCTCGGGAGGGAGACCCAGTACTTC; CDR3 protein: CASSVGLGRETQYF; clone size: .; V gene: TRBV27; J gene: TRBJ2-5; D gene: TRBD2
CDR3 DNA: TGTGCCAGCAGTTATAAAGGGGACTATGGCTACACCTTC; CDR3 protein: CASSYKGDYGYTF; clone size: once; V gene: TRBV6-5; J gene: TRBJ1-2; D gene: .